The TCR beta chain under discussion was sequenced for a study of blood T cell repertoires in COVID-19. Study at large: The United States, Italy and Spain supplied acute and convalescent COVID-19 samples. From T cells, B-cell-depleted T cells, or PBMCs came the material, which was cDNA or gDNA.

Original methodology: Amplification of reference gene primers was used by the study to estimate nucleated cell counts. Measured with immunoSEQ multiplex PCR; TCRdb has only the in-frame clones, and not every one. V, J and clone size reflect that table, while D and trimming were determined from the DNA. This sample yields about 190,000 clones, of which around 89% are seen a single time; 0.55% to 0.8% belongs to the top ten. Germline lookup yields CDR1 MDHEN and CDR2 SYDVKM. The CDR3 contains 12 residues. V lost 6 bases to trimming and J lost 7 bases, with 7 bases between them. The sample comprised peripheral blood. The chain joins TRBV28 to TRBJ1-6; D is unclear. This receptor was identified in a middle-aged man with acute or convalescent COVID-19. The CDR3 region has the DNA TGTGCCAGCAGATATGGCAATTCACCCCTCCACTTT. Protein: CASRYGNSPLHF. The full variable domain, rest sourced from reference TRBV28 and TRBJ1-6, is DVKVTQSSRYLVKRTGEKVFLECVQDMDHENMFWYRQDPGLGLRLIYFSYDVKMKEKGDIPEGYSVSREKKERFSLILESASTNQTSMYLCASRYGNSPLHFGNGTRLTVT.